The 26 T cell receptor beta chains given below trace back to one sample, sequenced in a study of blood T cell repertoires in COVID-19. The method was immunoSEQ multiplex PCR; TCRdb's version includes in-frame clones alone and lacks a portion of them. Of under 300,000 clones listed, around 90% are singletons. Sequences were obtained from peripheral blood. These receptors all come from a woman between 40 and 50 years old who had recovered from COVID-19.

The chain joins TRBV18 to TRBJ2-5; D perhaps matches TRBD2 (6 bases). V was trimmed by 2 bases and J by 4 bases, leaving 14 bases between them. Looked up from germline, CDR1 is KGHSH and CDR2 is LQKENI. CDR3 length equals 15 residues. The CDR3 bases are TGTGCCAGCTCACCATTCGGGGGAGAAATAGAGACCCAGTACTTC. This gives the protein CASSPFGGEIETQYF.

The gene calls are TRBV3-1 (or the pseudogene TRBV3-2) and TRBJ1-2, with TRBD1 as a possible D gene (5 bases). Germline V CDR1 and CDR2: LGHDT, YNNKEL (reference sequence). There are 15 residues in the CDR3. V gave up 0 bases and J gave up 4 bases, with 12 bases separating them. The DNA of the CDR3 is TGTGCCAGCAGCCAAGAGGGCAGGGTCGGCTATGGCTACACCTTC. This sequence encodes CASSQEGRVGYGYTF.

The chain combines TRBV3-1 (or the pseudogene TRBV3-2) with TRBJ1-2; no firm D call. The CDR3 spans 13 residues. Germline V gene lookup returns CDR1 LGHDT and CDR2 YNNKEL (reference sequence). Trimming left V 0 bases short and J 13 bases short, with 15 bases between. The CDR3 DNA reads TGTGCCAGCAGCCAAGACCACAGTCTGACAACCACCTTC. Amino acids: CASSQDHSLTTTF.

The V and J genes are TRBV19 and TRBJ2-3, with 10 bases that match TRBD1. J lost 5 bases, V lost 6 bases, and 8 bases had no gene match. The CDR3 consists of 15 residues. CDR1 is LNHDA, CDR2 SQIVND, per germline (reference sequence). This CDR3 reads CASREGDRGGDTQYF. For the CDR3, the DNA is TGTGCCAGTAGGGAAGGGGACAGGGGAGGAGATACGCAGTATTTT. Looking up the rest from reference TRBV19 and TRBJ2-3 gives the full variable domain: DGGITQSPKYLFRKEGQNVTLSCEQNLNHDAMYWYRQDPGQGLRLIYYSQIVNDFQKGDIAEGYSVSREKKESFPLTVTSAQKNPTAFYLCASREGDRGGDTQYFGPGTRLTVL.

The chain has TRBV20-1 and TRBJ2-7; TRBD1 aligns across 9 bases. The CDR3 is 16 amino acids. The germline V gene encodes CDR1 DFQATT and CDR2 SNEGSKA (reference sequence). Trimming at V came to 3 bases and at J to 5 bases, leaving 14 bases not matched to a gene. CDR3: CSASQIPGQGKDEQYF. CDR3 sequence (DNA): TGCAGTGCTAGTCAAATCCCGGGACAGGGTAAGGACGAGCAGTACTTC.

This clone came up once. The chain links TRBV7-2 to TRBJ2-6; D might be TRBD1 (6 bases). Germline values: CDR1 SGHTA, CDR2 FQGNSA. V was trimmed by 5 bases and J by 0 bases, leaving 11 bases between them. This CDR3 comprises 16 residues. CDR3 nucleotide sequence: TGTGCCAGCAGCCCCTGGACAGTCTCTGGGGCCAACGTCCTGACTTTC. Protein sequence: CASSPWTVSGANVLTF.

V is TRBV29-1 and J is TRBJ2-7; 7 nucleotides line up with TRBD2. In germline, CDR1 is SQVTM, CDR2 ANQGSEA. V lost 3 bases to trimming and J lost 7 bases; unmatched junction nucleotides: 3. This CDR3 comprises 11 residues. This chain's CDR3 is CSVDSGGEQYF. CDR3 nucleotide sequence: TGCAGCGTTGATTCGGGGGGTGAGCAGTACTTC.

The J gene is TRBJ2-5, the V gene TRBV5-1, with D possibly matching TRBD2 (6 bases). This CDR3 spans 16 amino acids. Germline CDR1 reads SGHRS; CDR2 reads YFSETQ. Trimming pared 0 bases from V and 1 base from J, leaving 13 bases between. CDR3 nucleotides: TGCGCCAGCAGCTTGGCCTTGGGGGGAAGCCAAGAGACCCAGTACTTC. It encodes CASSLALGGSQETQYF. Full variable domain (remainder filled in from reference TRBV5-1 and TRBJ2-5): KAGVTQTPRYLIKTRGQQVTLSCSPISGHRSVSWYQQTPGQGLQFLFEYFSETQRNKGNFPGRFSGRQFSNSRSEMNVSTLELGDSALYLCASSLALGGSQETQYFGPGTRLLVL.

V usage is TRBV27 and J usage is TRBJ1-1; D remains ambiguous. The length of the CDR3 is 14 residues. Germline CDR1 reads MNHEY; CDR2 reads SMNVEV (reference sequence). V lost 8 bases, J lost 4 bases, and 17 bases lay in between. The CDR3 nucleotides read TGTGCCAGCGCTCCTGGTGGGTACAGCACTGAAGCTTTCTTT. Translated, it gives CASAPGGYSTEAFF.

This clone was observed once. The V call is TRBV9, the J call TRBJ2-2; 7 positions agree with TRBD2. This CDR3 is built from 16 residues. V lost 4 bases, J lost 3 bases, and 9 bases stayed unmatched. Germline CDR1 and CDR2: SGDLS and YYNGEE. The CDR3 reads CASSLQAGADTGELFF. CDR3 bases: TGTGCCAGCAGCTTACAGGCGGGAGCGGACACCGGGGAGCTGTTTTTT.

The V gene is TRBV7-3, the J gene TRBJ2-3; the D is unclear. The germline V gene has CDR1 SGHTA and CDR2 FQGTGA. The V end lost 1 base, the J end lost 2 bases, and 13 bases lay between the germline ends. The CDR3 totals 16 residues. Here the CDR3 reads CASSLIPGSNTDTQYF. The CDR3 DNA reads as TGTGCCAGCAGCTTAATTCCGGGTTCAAACACAGATACGCAGTATTTT.

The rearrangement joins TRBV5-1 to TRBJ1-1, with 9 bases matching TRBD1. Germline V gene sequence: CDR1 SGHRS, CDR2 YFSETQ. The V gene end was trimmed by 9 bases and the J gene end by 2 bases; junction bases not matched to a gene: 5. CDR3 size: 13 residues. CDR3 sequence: CATRDRENTEAFF. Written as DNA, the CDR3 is TGCGCCACTAGGGACAGGGAAAACACTGAAGCTTTCTTT.

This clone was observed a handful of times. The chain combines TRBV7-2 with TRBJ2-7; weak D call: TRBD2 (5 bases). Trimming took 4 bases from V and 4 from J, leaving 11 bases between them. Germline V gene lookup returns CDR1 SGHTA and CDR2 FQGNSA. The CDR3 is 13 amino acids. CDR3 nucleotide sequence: TGTGCCAGCAGCTCCGCCCGAGGGTACGAGCAGTACTTC. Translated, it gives CASSSARGYEQYF. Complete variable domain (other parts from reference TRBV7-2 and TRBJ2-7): GAGVSQSPSNKVTEKGKDVELRCDPISGHTALYWYRQSLGQGLEFLIYFQGNSAPDKSGLPSDRFSAERTGGSVSTLTIQRTQQEDSAVYLCASSSARGYEQYFGPGTRLTVT.

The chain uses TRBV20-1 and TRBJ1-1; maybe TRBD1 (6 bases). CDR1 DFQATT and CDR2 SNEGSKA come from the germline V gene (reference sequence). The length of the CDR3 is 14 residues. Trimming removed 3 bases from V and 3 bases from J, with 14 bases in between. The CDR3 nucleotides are TGCAGTGCTAGTCCCCCAGAGGGGGACACTGAAGCTTTCTTT. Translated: CSASPPEGDTEAFF.

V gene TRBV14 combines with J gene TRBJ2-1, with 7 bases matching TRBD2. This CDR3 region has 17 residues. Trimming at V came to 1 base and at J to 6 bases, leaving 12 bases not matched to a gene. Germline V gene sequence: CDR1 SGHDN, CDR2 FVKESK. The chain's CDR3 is CASSQVSAGEWTNEQFF. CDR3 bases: TGTGCCAGCAGCCAAGTTTCGGCGGGAGAATGGACCAATGAGCAGTTCTTC. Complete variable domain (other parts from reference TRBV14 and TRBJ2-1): EAGVTQFPSHSVIEKGQTVTLRCDPISGHDNLYWYRRVMGKEIKFLLHFVKESKQDESGMPNNRFLAERTGGTYSTLKVQPAELEDSGVYFCASSQVSAGEWTNEQFFGPGTRLTVL.

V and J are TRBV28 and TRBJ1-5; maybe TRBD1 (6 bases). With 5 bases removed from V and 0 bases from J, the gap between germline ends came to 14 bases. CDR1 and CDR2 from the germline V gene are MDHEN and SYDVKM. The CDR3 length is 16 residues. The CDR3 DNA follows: TGTGCCAGCAGTCACGGGACACCCTATAGCAATCAGCCCCAGCATTTT. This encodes CASSHGTPYSNQPQHF.

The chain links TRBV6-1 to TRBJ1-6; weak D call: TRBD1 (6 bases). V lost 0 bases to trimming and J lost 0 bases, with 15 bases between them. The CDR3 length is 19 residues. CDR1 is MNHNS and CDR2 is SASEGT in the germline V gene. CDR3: CASSEASYTGSSYNSPLHF. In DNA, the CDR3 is TGTGCCAGCAGTGAAGCGAGCTATACAGGGAGCTCCTATAATTCACCCCTCCACTTT.

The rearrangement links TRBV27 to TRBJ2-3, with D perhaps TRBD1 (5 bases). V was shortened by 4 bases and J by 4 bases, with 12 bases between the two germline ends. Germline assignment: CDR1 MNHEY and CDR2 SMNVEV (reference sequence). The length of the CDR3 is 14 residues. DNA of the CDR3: TGTGCCAGCAGTTCCTCAGGGATGGCAGATACGCAGTATTTT. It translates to CASSSSGMADTQYF.

Here the CDR3 reads CASSISAGFSTEAFF. In DNA form, the CDR3 reads TGTGCCAGTAGTATCTCGGCGGGTTTTTCCACTGAAGCTTTCTTT. The chain employs TRBV19 and TRBJ1-1, with unresolved D. Deletions cut 3 bases from V and 4 bases from J, with 15 bases between. Germline lookup yields CDR1 LNHDA and CDR2 SQIVND (reference sequence). CDR3 length: 15 amino acids.

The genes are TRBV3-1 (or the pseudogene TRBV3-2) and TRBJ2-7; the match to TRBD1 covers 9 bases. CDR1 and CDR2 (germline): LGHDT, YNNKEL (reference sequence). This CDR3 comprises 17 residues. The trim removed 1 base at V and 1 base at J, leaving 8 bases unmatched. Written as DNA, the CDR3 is TGTGCCAGCAGCCAAGGGAACCCCGGGACAGGGTCCTACGAGCAGTACTTC. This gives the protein CASSQGNPGTGSYEQYF.

The DNA for the CDR3 is TGCGCCAGCAGCTTGGTACAGGGGTACCCCACAGATACGCAGTATTTT. Translated: CASSLVQGYPTDTQYF. The chain recombines TRBV5-1 with TRBJ2-3; 7 bases match TRBD1. The germline V gene has CDR1 SGHRS and CDR2 YFSETQ. There are 16 residues in the CDR3. V lost 0 bases and J lost 2; bases outside the gene matches: 6.

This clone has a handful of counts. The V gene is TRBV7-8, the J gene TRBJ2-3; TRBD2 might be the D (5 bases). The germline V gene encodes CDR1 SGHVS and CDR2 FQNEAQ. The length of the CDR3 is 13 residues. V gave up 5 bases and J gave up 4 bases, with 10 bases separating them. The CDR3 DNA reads TGTGCCAGCAGCGCCCCGAGGGCAGATACGCAGTATTTT. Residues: CASSAPRADTQYF.

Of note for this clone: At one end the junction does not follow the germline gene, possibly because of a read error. In nucleotides, the CDR3 is TGTGCCAGCAGCTTGGTGGGTAGCGGCTCCTCCGAGCAGTACTTC. Residues: CASSLVGSGSSEQYF. V and J are TRBV5-4 and TRBJ2-7; maybe TRBD2 (6 bases). The CDR3 loop spans 15 amino acids. Looked up from germline, CDR1 is SGHNT and CDR2 is YYREEE (reference sequence).

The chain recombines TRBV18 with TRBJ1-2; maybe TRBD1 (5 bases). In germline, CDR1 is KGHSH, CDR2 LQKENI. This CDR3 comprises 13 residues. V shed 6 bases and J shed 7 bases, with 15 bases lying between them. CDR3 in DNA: TGTGCCAGCTCCGGGGACTTAATAGTTGGCTACACCTTC. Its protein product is CASSGDLIVGYTF.

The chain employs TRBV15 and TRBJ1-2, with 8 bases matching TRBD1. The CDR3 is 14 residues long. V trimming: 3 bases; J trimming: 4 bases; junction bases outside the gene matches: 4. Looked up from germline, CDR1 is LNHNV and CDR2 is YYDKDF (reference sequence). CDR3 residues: CATSSLTGVYGYTF. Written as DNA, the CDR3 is TGTGCCACCAGCAGCCTGACAGGGGTCTATGGCTACACCTTC.

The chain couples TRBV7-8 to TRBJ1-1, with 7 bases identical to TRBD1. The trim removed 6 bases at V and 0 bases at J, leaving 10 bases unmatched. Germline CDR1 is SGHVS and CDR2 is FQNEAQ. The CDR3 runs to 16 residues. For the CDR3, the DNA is TGTGCCAGCAGGCTCCGGGACAGTGGATTGAACACTGAAGCTTTCTTT. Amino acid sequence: CASRLRDSGLNTEAFF.